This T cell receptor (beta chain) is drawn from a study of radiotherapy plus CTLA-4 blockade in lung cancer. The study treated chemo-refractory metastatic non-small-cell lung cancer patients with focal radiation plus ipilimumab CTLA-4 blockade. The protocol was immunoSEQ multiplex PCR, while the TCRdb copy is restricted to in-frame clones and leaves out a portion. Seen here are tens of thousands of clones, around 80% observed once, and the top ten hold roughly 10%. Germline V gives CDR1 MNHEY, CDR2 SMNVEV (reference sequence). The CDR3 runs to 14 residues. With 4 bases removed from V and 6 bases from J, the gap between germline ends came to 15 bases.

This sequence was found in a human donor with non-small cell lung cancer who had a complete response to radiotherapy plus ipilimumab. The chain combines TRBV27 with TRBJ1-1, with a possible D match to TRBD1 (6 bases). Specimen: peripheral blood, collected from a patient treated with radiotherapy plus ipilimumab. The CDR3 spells CASSSSGQSAEAFF. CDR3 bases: TGTGCCAGCAGTTCATCCGGACAGAGCGCTGAAGCTTTCTTT.